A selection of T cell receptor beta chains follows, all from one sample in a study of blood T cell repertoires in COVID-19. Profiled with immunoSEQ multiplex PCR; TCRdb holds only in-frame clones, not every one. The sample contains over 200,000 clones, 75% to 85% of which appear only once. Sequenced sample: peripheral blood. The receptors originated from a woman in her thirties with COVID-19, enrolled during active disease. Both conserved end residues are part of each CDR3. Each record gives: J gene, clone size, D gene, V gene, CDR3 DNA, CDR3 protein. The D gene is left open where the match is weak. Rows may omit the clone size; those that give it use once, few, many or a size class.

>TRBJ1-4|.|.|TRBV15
TGTGCCACCAGCAGAGCCAGGGTACACCCGGGGGATGAAAAACTGTTTTTT
CATSRARVHPGDEKLFF
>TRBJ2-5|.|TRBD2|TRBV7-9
TGTGCCAGCAGCGCACCGGGAGGGGGGAAGACCCAGTACTTC
CASSAPGGGKTQYF
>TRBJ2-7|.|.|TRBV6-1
TGTGCCAGCAGTGAAGTTCGCAGAACCTACGAGCAGTACTTC
CASSEVRRTYEQYF
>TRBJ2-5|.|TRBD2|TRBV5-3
TGTGCCAGAAGCTGGGGGGGTCCGCCGGGAGAGACCCAGTACTTC
CARSWGGPPGETQYF
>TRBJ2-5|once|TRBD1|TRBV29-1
TGCAGCGTTGAGGGACAGGGGTTCTTAGAGACCCAGTACTTC
CSVEGQGFLETQYF
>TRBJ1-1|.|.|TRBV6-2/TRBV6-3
TGTGCCAGCAGTTACGGGGGGGAGACTGAAGCTTTCTTT
CASSYGGETEAFF
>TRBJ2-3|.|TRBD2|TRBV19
TGTGCCAGTGGCAAAAGACTAGCGGGAGGATCAGATACGCAGTATTTT
CASGKRLAGGSDTQYF
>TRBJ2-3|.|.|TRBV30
TGTGCCTGGAGGCCAAGAGGGGGTCCAGATACGCAGTATTTT
CAWRPRGGPDTQYF
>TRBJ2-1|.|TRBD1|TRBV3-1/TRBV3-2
TGTGCCAGCAGCCAAGTGGCCAGGGGGTATGGTGAGCAGTTCTTC
CASSQVARGYGEQFF
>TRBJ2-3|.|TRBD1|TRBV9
TGTGCCAGCAGCCCATGGACAGGGGGCACAGATACGCAGTATTTT
CASSPWTGGTDTQYF
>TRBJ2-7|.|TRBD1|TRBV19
TGTGCCACCGGGACAGGGGGCTACGAGCAGTACTTC
CATGTGGYEQYF
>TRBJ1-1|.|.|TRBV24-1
TGTGCCACCAGTGACGCGGGTTCTGACGGAGCTTTCTTT
CATSDAGSDGAFF
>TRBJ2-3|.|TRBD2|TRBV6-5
TGTGCCGCTCCAGCGGGGACTAGCACAGATACGCAGTATTTT
CAAPAGTSTDTQYF
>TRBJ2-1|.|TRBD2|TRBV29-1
TGCCCGCGTCCGCTCGGGACTAGCGGGGGGGCTACCTACAATGAGCAGTTCTTC
CPRPLGTSGGATYNEQFF
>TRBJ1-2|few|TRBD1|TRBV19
TGTGCCAGTAGCGGGGACAGGGCGACACTCGACTATGGCTACACCTTC
CASSGDRATLDYGYTF
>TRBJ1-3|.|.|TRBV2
TGTGCCAGCAGGGACAACTCTGGAAACACCATATATTTT
CASRDNSGNTIYF
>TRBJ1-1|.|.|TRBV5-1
TGCGCCAGCAAATCTCAGGGGCATAGCACTGAAGCTTTCTTT
CASKSQGHSTEAFF
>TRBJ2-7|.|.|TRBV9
TGTGCCAGCAGCCCCCGGGGCAGGGGTTTTAACGAGCAGTACTTC
CASSPRGRGFNEQYF
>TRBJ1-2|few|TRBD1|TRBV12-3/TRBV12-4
TGTGCCAGCACCCCGGACGGGACAGCTGGCTACACCTTC
CASTPDGTAGYTF
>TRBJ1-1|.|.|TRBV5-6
TGTGCCAGCAGCTTGGGGGACACCCAAGCTTTCTTT
CASSLGDTQAFF
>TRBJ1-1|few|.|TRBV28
TGTGCCAGCAGTTTATATGTGGTAGGAGGATCGAACACTGAAGCTTTCTTT
CASSLYVVGGSNTEAFF
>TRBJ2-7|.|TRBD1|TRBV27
TGTGCCAGCAGTGCCGGGACAGGGGTTTACGAGCAGTACTTC
CASSAGTGVYEQYF